In its sample, the clone carrying this T cell receptor (beta chain) was seen many times. Its target is unknown. Healthy Caucasians, and only they, were the donors. This specimen comes from a study of identical twins. Points from the study as a whole: Model-predicted out-of-frame TCR alpha sharing fell below observed values in monozygotic twins.

Template switching added a universal primer site, and cDNA bore unique molecular identifiers. TCRdb reprocessed the 5' RACE reads via MiXCR and lists one record per CDR3 protein. The table has some 590,000 distinct CDR3 sequences, over 8.5% seen once; the top ten hold approximately 3.2%. The V gene end was trimmed by 1 base and the J gene end by 4 bases; junction bases not matched to a gene: 15. This CDR3 is built from 20 residues. CDR1 MGHRA and CDR2 YSYEKL come from the germline V gene. These same records also appear under a second study, on yellow fever vaccine responses in identical twins.

The chain uses TRBV4-1 and TRBJ2-1; TRBD2 matches 11 bases. The sequence was collected from a woman between 18 and 29 years old in good health. Input material: PBMCs. DNA for the CDR3: TGCGCCAGCAGCCAAGTGTCTCTTACGCGACTAGCGGGGAATTACAATGAGCAGTTCTTC. Amino acids: CASSQVSLTRLAGNYNEQFF.